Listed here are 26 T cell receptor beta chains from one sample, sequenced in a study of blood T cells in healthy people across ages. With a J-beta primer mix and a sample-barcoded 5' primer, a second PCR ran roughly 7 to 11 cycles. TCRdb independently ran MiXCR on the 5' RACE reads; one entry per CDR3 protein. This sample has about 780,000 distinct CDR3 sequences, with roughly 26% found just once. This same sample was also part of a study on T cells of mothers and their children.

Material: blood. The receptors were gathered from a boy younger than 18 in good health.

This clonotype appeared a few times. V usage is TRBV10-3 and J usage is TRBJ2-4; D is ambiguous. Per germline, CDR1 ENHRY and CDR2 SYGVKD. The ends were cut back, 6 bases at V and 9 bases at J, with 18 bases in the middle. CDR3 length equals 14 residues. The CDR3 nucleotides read TGTGCCATCAGCGCGCAAGGCCAGTACGGCATTCAGTACTTC. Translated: CAISAQGQYGIQYF.

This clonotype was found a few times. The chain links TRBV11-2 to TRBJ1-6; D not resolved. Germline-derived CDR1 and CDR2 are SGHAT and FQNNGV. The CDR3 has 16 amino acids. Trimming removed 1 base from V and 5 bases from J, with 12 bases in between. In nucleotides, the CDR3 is TGTGCCAGCAGCTTAGTTTCGGTCCCCAATAATTCACCCCTCCACTTT. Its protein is CASSLVSVPNNSPLHF. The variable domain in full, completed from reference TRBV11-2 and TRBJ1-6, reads EAGVAQSPRYKIIEKRQSVAFWCNPISGHATLYWYQQILGQGPKLLIQFQNNGVVDDSQLPKDRFSAERLKGVDSTLKIQPAKLEDSAVYLCASSLVSVPNNSPLHFGNGTRLTVT.

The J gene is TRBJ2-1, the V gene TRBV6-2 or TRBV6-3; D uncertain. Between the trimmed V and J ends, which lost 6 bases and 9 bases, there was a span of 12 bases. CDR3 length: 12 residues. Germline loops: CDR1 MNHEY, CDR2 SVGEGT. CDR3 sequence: CASSRLGGEQFF. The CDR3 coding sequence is TGTGCCAGCAGCCGGCTAGGTGGTGAGCAGTTCTTC.

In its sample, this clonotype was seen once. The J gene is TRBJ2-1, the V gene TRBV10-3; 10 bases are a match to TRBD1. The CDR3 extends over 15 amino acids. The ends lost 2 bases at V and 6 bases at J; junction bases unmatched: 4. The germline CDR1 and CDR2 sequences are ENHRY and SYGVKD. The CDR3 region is CAISEGTGEPNEQFF. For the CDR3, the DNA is TGTGCCATCAGTGAGGGGACAGGGGAGCCCAATGAGCAGTTCTTC.

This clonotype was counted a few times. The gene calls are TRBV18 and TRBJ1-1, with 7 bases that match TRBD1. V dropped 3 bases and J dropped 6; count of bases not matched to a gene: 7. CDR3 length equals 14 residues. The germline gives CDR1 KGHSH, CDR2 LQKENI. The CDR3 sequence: CASSPGRQGAEAFF. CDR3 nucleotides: TGTGCCAGCTCACCCGGACGACAGGGCGCTGAAGCTTTCTTT.

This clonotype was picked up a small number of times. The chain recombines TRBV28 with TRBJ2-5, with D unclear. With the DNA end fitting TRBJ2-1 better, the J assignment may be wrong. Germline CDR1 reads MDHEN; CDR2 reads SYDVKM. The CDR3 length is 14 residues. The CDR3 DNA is TGTGCCAGCAGTCGGGCCCCGACCCTCAATGAGCAGTTCTTC. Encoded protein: CASSRAPTLNEQFF.

This chain's CDR3 is CAISEPAGGEQYF. The CDR3 nucleotides read TGTGCCATCAGTGAGCCGGCAGGGGGTGAGCAGTACTTC. The rearrangement uses TRBV10-3 and TRBJ2-1; TRBD1 agrees at 7 bases. The better agreement between TRBJ2-7 and the DNA end casts doubt on the J call. The CDR3 runs 13 residues. CDR1 and CDR2 (germline): ENHRY, SYGVKD.

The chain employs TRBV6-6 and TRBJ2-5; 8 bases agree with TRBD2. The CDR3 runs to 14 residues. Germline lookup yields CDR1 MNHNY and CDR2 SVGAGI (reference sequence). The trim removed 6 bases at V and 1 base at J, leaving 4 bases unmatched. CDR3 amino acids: CASRESGGQETQYF. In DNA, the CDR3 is TGTGCCAGCAGGGAAAGCGGGGGCCAAGAGACCCAGTACTTC.

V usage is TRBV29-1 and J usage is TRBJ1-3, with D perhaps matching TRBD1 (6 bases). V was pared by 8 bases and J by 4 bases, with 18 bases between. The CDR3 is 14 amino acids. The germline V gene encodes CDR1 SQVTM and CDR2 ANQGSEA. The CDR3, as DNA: TGCAGCTACGTAGGGGGGGCGGAAGGAAACACCATATATTTT. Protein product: CSYVGGAEGNTIYF.

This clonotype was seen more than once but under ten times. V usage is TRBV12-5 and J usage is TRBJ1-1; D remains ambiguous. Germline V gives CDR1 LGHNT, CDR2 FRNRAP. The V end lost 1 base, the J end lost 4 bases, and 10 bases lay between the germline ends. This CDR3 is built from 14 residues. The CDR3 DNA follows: TGTGCTAGTGGTTTGGGGGATATGGTCACTGAAGCTTTCTTT. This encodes CASGLGDMVTEAFF.

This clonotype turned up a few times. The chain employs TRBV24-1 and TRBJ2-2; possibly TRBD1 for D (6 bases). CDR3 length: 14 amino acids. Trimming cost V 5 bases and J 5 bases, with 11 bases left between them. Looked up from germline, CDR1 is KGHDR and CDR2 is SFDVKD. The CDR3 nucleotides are TGTGCCACCAGTGGCCCACAGGGTACCGGGGAGCTGTTTTTT. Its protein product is CATSGPQGTGELFF.

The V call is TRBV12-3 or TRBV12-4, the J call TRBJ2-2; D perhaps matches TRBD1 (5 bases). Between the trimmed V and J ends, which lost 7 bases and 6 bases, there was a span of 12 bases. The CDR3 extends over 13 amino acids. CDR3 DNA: TGTGCCAGCACACAGGTTAACGCCGGGGAGCTGTTTTTT. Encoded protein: CASTQVNAGELFF.

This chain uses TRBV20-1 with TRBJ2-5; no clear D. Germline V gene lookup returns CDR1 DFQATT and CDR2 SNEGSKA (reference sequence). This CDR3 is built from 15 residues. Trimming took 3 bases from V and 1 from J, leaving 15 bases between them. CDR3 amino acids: CSASWLDRSQETQYF. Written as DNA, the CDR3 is TGCAGTGCTAGCTGGCTAGACCGATCCCAAGAGACCCAGTACTTC.

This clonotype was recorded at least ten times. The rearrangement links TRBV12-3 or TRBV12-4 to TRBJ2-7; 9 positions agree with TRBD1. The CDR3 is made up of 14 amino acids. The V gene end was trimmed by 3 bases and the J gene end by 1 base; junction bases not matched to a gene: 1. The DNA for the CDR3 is TGTGCCAGCAGTTTCGGGACAGGGTCCTACGAGCAGTACTTC. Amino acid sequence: CASSFGTGSYEQYF.

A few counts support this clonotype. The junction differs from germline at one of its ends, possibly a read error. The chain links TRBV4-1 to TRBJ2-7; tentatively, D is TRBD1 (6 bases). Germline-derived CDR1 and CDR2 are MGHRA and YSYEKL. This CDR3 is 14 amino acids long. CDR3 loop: CASSQVDSCYEQHF. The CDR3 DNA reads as TGCGCCAGCAGCCAAGTGGACAGCTGCTACGAGCAGCACTTC.

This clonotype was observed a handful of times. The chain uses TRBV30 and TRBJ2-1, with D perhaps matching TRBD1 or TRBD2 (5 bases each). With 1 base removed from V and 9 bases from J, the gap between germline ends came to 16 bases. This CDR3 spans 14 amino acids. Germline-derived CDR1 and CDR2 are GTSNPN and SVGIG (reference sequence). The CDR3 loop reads CAWSGRGAPGEQFF. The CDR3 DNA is TGTGCCTGGAGTGGGAGAGGGGCGCCCGGTGAGCAGTTCTTC.

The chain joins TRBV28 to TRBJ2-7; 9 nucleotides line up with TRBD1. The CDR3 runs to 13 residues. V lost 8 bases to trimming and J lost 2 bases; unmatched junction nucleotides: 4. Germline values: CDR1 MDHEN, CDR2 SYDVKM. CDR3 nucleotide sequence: TGTGCCAGCCGGGACAGGGTAACCTACGAGCAGTACTTC. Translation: CASRDRVTYEQYF.

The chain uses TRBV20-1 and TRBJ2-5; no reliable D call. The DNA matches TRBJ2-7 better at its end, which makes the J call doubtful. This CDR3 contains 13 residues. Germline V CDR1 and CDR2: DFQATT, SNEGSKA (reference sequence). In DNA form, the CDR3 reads TGCAGTGCCAATGGACGGAACTCCTACGAGCAGTACTTC. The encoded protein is CSANGRNSYEQYF.

CDR3 DNA: TGTGCCAGCAGCGAGGACAGGGTCGAGCAGTACTTC. This gives the protein CASSEDRVEQYF. The chain is built from TRBV5-5 and TRBJ2-5; 8 nucleotides agree with TRBD1. The J call may be in error: the DNA end matches TRBJ2-7 better. From germline, CDR1 is SGHKS and CDR2 YYEKEE (reference sequence). The CDR3 spans 12 residues.

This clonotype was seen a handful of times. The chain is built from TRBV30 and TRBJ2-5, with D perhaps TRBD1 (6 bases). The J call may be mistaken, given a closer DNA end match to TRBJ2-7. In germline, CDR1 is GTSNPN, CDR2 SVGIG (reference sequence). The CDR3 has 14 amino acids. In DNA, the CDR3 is TGTGCCTGGAGCAGGGCAGGGGACTCCTACGAGCAGTACTTC. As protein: CAWSRAGDSYEQYF.

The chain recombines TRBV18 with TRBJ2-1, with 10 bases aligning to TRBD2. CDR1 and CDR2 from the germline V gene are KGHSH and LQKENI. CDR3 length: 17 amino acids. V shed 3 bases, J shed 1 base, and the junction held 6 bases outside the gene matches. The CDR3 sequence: CASSPPSGGRSYNEQFF. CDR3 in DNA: TGTGCCAGCTCACCGCCTAGCGGGGGACGATCCTACAATGAGCAGTTCTTC. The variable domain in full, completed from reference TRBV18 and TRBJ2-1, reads NAGVMQNPRHLVRRRGQEARLRCSPMKGHSHVYWYRQLPEEGLKFMVYLQKENIIDESGMPKERFSAEFPKEGPSILRIQQVVRGDSAAYFCASSPPSGGRSYNEQFFGPGTRLTVL.

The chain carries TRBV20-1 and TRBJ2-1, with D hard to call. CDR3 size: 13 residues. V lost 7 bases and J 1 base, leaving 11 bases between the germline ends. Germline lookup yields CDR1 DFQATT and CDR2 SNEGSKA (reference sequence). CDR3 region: CSGERVSYNEQFF. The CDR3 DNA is TGCAGTGGAGAAAGGGTATCCTACAATGAGCAGTTCTTC.

CDR3: CASSGYVEQYF. CDR3 coding DNA: TGTGCCAGCAGTGGCTACGTCGAGCAGTACTTC. V and J are TRBV25-1 and TRBJ2-7, with no clear D. From germline, CDR1 is MGHDK and CDR2 SYGVNS. The CDR3 has 11 amino acids. Trimming took off 4 bases at V and 6 bases at J, with 7 bases between the two ends.

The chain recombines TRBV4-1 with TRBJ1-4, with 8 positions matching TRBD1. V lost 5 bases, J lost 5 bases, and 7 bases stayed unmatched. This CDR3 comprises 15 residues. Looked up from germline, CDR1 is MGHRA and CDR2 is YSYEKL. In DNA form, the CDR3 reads TGCGCCAGCAGCGGTCGGGGACAGGAAAATGAAAAACTGTTTTTT. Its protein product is CASSGRGQENEKLFF.

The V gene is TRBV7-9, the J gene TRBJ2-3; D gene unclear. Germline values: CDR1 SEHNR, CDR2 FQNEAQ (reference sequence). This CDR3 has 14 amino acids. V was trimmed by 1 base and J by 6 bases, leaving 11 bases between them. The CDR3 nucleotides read TGTGCCAGCAGCTTAGGTAGGGCCCTCGATACGCAGTATTTT. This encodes CASSLGRALDTQYF.

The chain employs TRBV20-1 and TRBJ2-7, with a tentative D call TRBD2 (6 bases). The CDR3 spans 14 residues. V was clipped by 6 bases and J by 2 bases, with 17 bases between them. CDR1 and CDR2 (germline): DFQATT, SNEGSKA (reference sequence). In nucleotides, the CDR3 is TGCAGTGCCGAAAGGAGGGACCAGGCCTACGAGCAGTACTTC. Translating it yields CSAERRDQAYEQYF.